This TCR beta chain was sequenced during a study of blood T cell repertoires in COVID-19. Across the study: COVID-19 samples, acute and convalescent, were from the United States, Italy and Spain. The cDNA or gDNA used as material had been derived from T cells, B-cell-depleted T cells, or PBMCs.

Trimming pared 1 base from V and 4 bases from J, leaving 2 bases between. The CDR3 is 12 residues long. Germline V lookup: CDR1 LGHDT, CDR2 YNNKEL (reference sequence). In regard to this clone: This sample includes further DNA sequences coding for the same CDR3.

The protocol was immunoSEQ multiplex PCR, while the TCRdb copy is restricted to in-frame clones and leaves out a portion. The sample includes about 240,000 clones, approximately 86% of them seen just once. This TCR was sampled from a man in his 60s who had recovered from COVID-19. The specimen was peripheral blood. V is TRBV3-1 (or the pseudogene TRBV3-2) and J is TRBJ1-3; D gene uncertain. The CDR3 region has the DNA TGTGCCAGCAGCCAAGTAGGAAACACCATATATTTT. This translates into CASSQVGNTIYF.